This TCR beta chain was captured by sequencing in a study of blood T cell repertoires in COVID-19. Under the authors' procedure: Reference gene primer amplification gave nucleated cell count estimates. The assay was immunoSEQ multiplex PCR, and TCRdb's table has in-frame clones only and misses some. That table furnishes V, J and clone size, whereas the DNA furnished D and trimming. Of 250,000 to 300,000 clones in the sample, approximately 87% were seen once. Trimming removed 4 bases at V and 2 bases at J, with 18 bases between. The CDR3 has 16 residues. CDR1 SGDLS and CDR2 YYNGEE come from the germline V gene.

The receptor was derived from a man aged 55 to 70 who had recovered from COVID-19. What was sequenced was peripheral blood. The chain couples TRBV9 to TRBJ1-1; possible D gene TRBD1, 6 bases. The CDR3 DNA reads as TGTGCCAGCAGCAAGTCAGAGGACAGATCAAACACTGAAGCTTTCTTT. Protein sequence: CASSKSEDRSNTEAFF.